This T cell receptor (beta chain) derives from a study of blood T cell repertoires in COVID-19. Background on the study: The origin of the acute and convalescent COVID-19 samples was the United States, Italy and Spain.

Data came from immunoSEQ multiplex PCR; TCRdb stores just in-frame clones and leaves some out. The sample has fewer than 250,000 clones; around four fifths are singletons. Looked up from germline, CDR1 is LGHDT and CDR2 is YNNKEL (reference sequence). The V end lost 4 bases, the J end lost 1 base, and 11 bases lay between the germline ends. The CDR3 loop spans 15 amino acids. This chain joins TRBV3-1 (or the pseudogene TRBV3-2) and TRBJ2-1; a possible D gene is TRBD1 (6 bases). The sequence came from a woman in her fifties or sixties with active or convalescent COVID-19. The sample taken for sequencing was peripheral blood. CDR3 DNA sequence: TGTGCCAGCAGCCCGCTACAGGGTTCCTACAATGAGCAGTTCTTC. Translation gives CASSPLQGSYNEQFF.